These 25 T cell receptor beta chains came from one sample sequenced in a study of T cells after yellow fever vaccination. From the 5' RACE reads, TCRdb called clonotypes with MiXCR, one entry per CDR3 protein. The table lists 130,000 or so distinct CDR3 sequences, around 15% of them singletons. The sample consisted of CD8+ T cells sorted from PBMCs, taken 5 days after the yellow fever booster vaccination. The receptors originated from a man aged 18 to 30 who received the YFV17D yellow fever vaccine.

This chain connects TRBV4-1 to TRBJ2-2; D call uncertain. The CDR3 has 14 amino acids. Germline assignment: CDR1 MGHRA and CDR2 YSYEKL. With 4 bases removed from V and 5 bases from J, the gap between germline ends came to 11 bases. This chain's CDR3 is CASSPPSGTGELFF. CDR3 DNA: TGCGCCAGCAGCCCGCCCTCTGGGACCGGGGAGCTGTTTTTT.

There are many counts of this clonotype. The CDR3 loop reads CASSLPGVGETQYF. For the CDR3, the DNA is TGTGCCAGCAGTTTACCCGGGGTGGGGGAGACCCAGTACTTC. The chain links TRBV12-3 or TRBV12-4 to TRBJ2-5; tentatively, D is TRBD2 (5 bases). The CDR3 contains 14 residues. V was shortened by 2 bases and J by 5 bases, with 12 bases between the two germline ends.

The chain recombines TRBV7-9 with TRBJ2-7; D is perhaps TRBD1 (6 bases). The CDR3 length is 14 residues. Germline-derived CDR1 and CDR2 are SEHNR and FQNEAQ (reference sequence). Trimming pared 1 base from V and 3 bases from J, leaving 10 bases between. The CDR3 region is CASSLGGRGYEQYF. CDR3 DNA: TGTGCCAGCAGCTTAGGCGGCAGGGGCTACGAGCAGTACTTC. Looking up the rest from reference TRBV7-9 and TRBJ2-7 gives the full variable domain: DTGVSQNPRHKITKRGQNVTFRCDPISEHNRLYWYRQTLGQGPEFLTYFQNEAQLEKSRLLSDRFSAERPKGSFSTLEIQRTEQGDSAMYLCASSLGGRGYEQYFGPGTRLTVT.

This clonotype was detected only a few times. The chain couples TRBV7-3 to TRBJ2-1; TRBD2 matches at 15 bases. The CDR3 is made up of 15 amino acids. In germline, CDR1 is SGHTA, CDR2 FQGTGA. The J segment lost 10 bases and the V segment lost 5 bases, leaving 6 bases of the junction unmatched. CDR3 sequence: CASSPGTSGGTEQFF. The CDR3 DNA is TGTGCCAGCAGCCCAGGGACTAGCGGGGGGACCGAGCAGTTCTTC.

This clonotype was counted a few times. CDR3 protein: CAWGGRGFTDTQYF. The CDR3 DNA reads as TGTGCCTGGGGCGGTCGGGGGTTCACAGATACGCAGTATTTT. The chain recombines TRBV30 with TRBJ2-3; perhaps TRBD2 as D (6 bases). V was trimmed by 5 bases and J by 2 bases, leaving 14 bases between them. The CDR3 contains 14 residues. Germline values: CDR1 GTSNPN, CDR2 SVGIG (reference sequence).

V usage is TRBV20-1 and J usage is TRBJ1-2, with a possible D match to TRBD1 (6 bases). CDR1 and CDR2 (germline): DFQATT, SNEGSKA (reference sequence). V lost 0 bases, J lost 2 bases, and 22 bases lay in between. CDR3 length equals 18 residues. In DNA, the CDR3 is TGCAGTGCTAGAGATCAGGAACAGGGAAATGTAGGGAACTATGGCTACACCTTC. Residues: CSARDQEQGNVGNYGYTF.

This rearrangement joins TRBV27 to TRBJ2-3; D is perhaps TRBD1 (5 bases). This CDR3 spans 14 amino acids. Germline lookup yields CDR1 MNHEY and CDR2 SMNVEV (reference sequence). V lost 6 bases, J lost 2 bases, and 12 bases lay in between. The CDR3 bases are TGTGCCAGCAGCCTGACAGAATCCACAGATACGCAGTATTTT. It encodes CASSLTESTDTQYF.

This clonotype occurred a few times. V is TRBV5-6 and J is TRBJ2-1, with 12 bases lining up with TRBD2. The germline CDR1 and CDR2 sequences are SGHDT and YYEEEE. The CDR3 extends over 15 amino acids. After removal of 4 bases from V and 9 bases from J, the junction contained 8 bases not matched to a gene. This CDR3 is CASSGGTSGRSEQFF. The CDR3 DNA reads TGTGCCAGCAGCGGCGGGACTAGCGGGCGGAGTGAGCAGTTCTTC.

This clonotype was counted only a few times. This chain connects TRBV6-2 or TRBV6-3 to TRBJ1-5; 7 bases are shared with TRBD1. The CDR3 sequence is 13 residues long. CDR1 is MNHEY and CDR2 is SVGEGT in the germline V gene. Germline trimming cut 6 bases from V and 7 bases from J; bases unmatched to any gene: 6. The CDR3 is CASRTTGIQPQHF. CDR3 DNA: TGTGCCAGCAGAACGACAGGGATACAGCCCCAGCATTTT.

The CDR3 loop reads CASSEGTGALTGELFF. CDR3 in DNA: TGTGCCAGCAGTGAAGGGACAGGGGCGCTGACCGGGGAGCTGTTTTTT. The chain carries TRBV2 and TRBJ2-2; 9 positions match TRBD1. The germline gives CDR1 SNHLY, CDR2 FYNNEI. V lost 1 base to trimming and J lost 5 bases; unmatched junction nucleotides: 5. The CDR3 loop spans 16 amino acids.

Many counts were recorded for this clonotype. The V gene is TRBV12-3 or TRBV12-4, the J gene TRBJ2-1; no definite D call. V lost 4 bases and J 6 bases, leaving 1 base between the germline ends. There are 10 residues in the CDR3. CDR3 nucleotide sequence: TGTGCCAGCAGTTCCAATGAGCAGTTCTTC. Translating it yields CASSSNEQFF.

V gene TRBV7-9 combines with J gene TRBJ2-2; D is unresolved. Trimming removed 5 bases at V and 4 bases at J, with 14 bases between. This CDR3 comprises 15 residues. Germline V gene sequence: CDR1 SEHNR, CDR2 FQNEAQ (reference sequence). The CDR3 DNA is TGTGCCAGCAGCAAGATAGTTGCTCTCACCGGGGAGCTGTTTTTT. Protein sequence: CASSKIVALTGELFF.

This clonotype is medium-sized in the sample. The gene calls are TRBV6-2 or TRBV6-3 and TRBJ2-3; no clear D. Per germline, CDR1 MNHEY and CDR2 SVGEGT. V was pared by 4 bases and J by 0 bases, with 5 bases between. This CDR3 has 13 amino acids. The CDR3 coding sequence is TGTGCCAGCAGTTTGACTAGCACAGATACGCAGTATTTT. Its translation: CASSLTSTDTQYF.

The rearrangement uses TRBV27 and TRBJ2-3; D gene uncertain. This CDR3 is 14 amino acids long. Trimming pared 8 bases from V and 0 bases from J, leaving 12 bases between. Germline V gives CDR1 MNHEY, CDR2 SMNVEV (reference sequence). CDR3: CASVAGSSTDTQYF. The CDR3, as DNA: TGTGCCAGCGTCGCTGGGTCAAGCACAGATACGCAGTATTTT.

This clonotype was seen only a few times. The V gene is TRBV6-5, the J gene TRBJ2-6; D is unresolved. Trimming left V 2 bases short and J 0 bases short, with 8 bases between. The CDR3 is made up of 16 amino acids. CDR1 is MNHEY, CDR2 SVGAGI, per germline. CDR3 sequence: CASSYPGSSGANVLTF. The CDR3 nucleotides are TGTGCCAGCAGTTACCCCGGTTCCTCTGGGGCCAACGTCCTGACTTTC.

This clonotype has just a few counts. The chain is built from TRBV29-1 and TRBJ2-5, with D unresolved. The CDR3 extends over 14 amino acids. The V end was cut by 5 bases, the J end by 5 bases, with 18 bases between. The germline CDR1 and CDR2 sequences are SQVTM and ANQGSEA. This chain's CDR3 is CSVSHGRAPETQYF. The CDR3 DNA is TGCAGCGTTAGCCATGGTCGGGCCCCGGAGACCCAGTACTTC.

The chain has TRBV7-3 and TRBJ2-2; TRBD1 might be the D (5 bases). V was cut by 5 bases and J by 6 bases, with 10 bases left in between. Germline V gene sequence: CDR1 SGHTA, CDR2 FQGTGA. This CDR3 has 13 residues. The CDR3 sequence is CASSPTGPGELFF. The CDR3 nucleotides read TGTGCCAGCAGCCCTACAGGCCCCGGGGAGCTGTTTTTT.

This clonotype came up a few times. The chain combines TRBV29-1 with TRBJ2-2; the D gene could be TRBD1 or TRBD2 (5 bases each). Trimming removed 4 bases from V and 5 bases from J, with 14 bases in between. Germline V gene data show CDR1 as SQVTM and CDR2 as ANQGSEA. This CDR3 comprises 14 residues. This CDR3 reads CSVVKGTGTGELFF. CDR3 bases: TGCAGCGTTGTTAAGGGGACCGGAACCGGGGAGCTGTTTTTT.

This clonotype showed up many times. The chain links TRBV5-6 to TRBJ2-3, with D maybe TRBD2 (5 bases). The CDR3 extends over 16 amino acids. The V gene lost 4 bases and the J gene lost 1 base, with 16 bases spanning the gap. Germline V gene sequence: CDR1 SGHDT, CDR2 YYEEEE. In nucleotides, the CDR3 is TGTGCCAGCAGCACGCCCAGAGGGTCGGGCACAGATACGCAGTATTTT. It encodes CASSTPRGSGTDTQYF. Filled out from reference TRBV5-6 and TRBJ2-3, the complete variable domain reads DAGVTQSPTHLIKTRGQQVTLRCSPKSGHDTVSWYQQALGQGPQFIFQYYEEEERQRGNFPDRFSGHQFPNYSSELNVNALLLGDSALYLCASSTPRGSGTDTQYFGPGTRLTVL.

This clonotype has only a few counts. V is TRBV6-6 and J is TRBJ2-2; 7 bases agree with TRBD1. The V and J ends lost 5 bases and 0 bases, in that order; junction bases with no gene match: 3. The germline V gene has CDR1 MNHNY and CDR2 SVGAGI (reference sequence). The CDR3 length is 15 residues. The CDR3 loop is CASSRDSANTGELFF. In DNA, the CDR3 is TGTGCCAGCAGTCGGGACAGCGCGAACACCGGGGAGCTGTTTTTT.

This clonotype has only a few counts. V gene TRBV19 combines with J gene TRBJ2-3; D may be TRBD1 or TRBD2 (5 bases each). V dropped 5 bases and J dropped 3 bases, with 18 bases sitting between them. There are 16 residues in the CDR3. CDR1 LNHDA and CDR2 SQIVND come from the germline V gene (reference sequence). This CDR3 reads CASSGDRHLLTDTQYF. The DNA of the CDR3 is TGTGCCAGTAGTGGGGACCGGCACCTTCTGACAGATACGCAGTATTTT.

A few counts support this clonotype. The chain uses TRBV6-5 and TRBJ2-5; 10 bases map to TRBD2. Germline V gives CDR1 MNHEY, CDR2 SVGAGI. With V trimmed by 5 bases and J by 4 bases, 4 bases remained unmatched. This CDR3 is 14 amino acids long. Here the CDR3 DNA reads TGTGCCAGCAGTCAACTAGCGGGGTTAGAGACCCAGTACTTC. This gives the protein CASSQLAGLETQYF.

This clonotype was counted many times. The CDR3 region has the DNA TGTGCCAGCAGCCCCGTGGAGCGGATCAATGAGCAGTTCTTC. Residues: CASSPVERINEQFF. The V and J genes are TRBV7-9 and TRBJ2-1; maybe TRBD2 (5 bases). The CDR3 runs 14 residues. Deletions cut 5 bases from V and 6 bases from J, with 14 bases between. Germline CDR1 reads SEHNR; CDR2 reads FQNEAQ (reference sequence).

V usage is TRBV19 and J usage is TRBJ2-1; 10 nucleotides match TRBD2. Germline V gene sequence: CDR1 LNHDA, CDR2 SQIVND (reference sequence). This CDR3 has 13 residues. The CDR3 bases are TGTGCGGTAGCGGGGGGTACCCTGGATGAGCAGTTCTTC. Its translation: CAVAGGTLDEQFF.

The V and J genes are TRBV15 and TRBJ1-6; 8 positions agree with TRBD1. Germline CDR1 LNHNV, CDR2 YYDKDF (reference sequence). The CDR3 consists of 15 residues. The trim removed 3 bases at V and 7 bases at J, leaving 5 bases unmatched. In nucleotides, the CDR3 is TGTGCCACCAGCAGCCGAGACAGGGGAAATTCACCCCTCCACTTT. It encodes CATSSRDRGNSPLHF. The complete variable domain, with remaining parts taken from reference TRBV15 and TRBJ1-6, reads DAMVIQNPRYQVTQFGKPVTLSCSQTLNHNVMYWYQQKSSQAPKLLFHYYDKDFNNEADTPDNFQSRRPNTSFCFLDIRSPGLGDTAMYLCATSSRDRGNSPLHFGNGTRLTVT.